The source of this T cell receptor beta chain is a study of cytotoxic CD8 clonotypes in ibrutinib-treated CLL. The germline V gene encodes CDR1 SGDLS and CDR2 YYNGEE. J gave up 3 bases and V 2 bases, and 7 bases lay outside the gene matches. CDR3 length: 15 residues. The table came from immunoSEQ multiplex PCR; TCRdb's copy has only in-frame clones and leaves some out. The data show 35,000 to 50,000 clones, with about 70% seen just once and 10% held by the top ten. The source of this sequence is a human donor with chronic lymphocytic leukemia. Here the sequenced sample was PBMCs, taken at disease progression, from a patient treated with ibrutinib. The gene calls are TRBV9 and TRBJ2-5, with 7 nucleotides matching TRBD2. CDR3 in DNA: TGTGCCAGCAGCGTGGGGACTACAAGGGAAGAGACCCAGTACTTC. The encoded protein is CASSVGTTREETQYF.